The 22 T cell receptor beta chains in this list originate from one sample, sequenced in a study of blood T cell repertoires in COVID-19. Clones were read by immunoSEQ multiplex PCR, and TCRdb kept only the in-frame ones, dropping some. The sample has almost 200,000 clones; 70% to 90% are singletons. The sequencing input was PBMCs or T cells enriched from blood (not recorded which). These receptors were obtained from a woman between 18 and 29 years old who had recovered from COVID-19.

The V and J genes are TRBV19 and TRBJ1-5; D not resolved. Germline CDR1 LNHDA, CDR2 SQIVND (reference sequence). V lost 6 bases and J 7 bases, leaving 19 bases between the germline ends. The CDR3 extends over 15 amino acids. The CDR3 DNA reads TGTGCCAGTAGACTTGGACTCACCCAGGAACAGCCCCAGCATTTT. Its translation: CASRLGLTQEQPQHF.

This chain uses TRBV7-9 with TRBJ1-1, with 8 bases aligning to TRBD1. The germline gives CDR1 SEHNR, CDR2 FQNEAQ (reference sequence). This CDR3 has 14 amino acids. Trimming removed 1 base from V and 12 bases from J; junction bases left unmatched: 10. CDR3 in amino acids: CASSLDPDRDATFF. CDR3 DNA: TGTGCCAGCAGCTTAGACCCGGACAGGGATGCGACTTTCTTT.

This clone has just one count. The same CDR3 can be traced to other DNA sequences in this sample. The chain couples TRBV19 to TRBJ1-1; D is undetermined. The V end was cut by 4 bases, the J end by 3 bases, with 3 bases between. Per germline, CDR1 LNHDA and CDR2 SQIVND (reference sequence). The CDR3 spans 11 residues. This CDR3 is CASSTYTEAFF. The CDR3 nucleotides are TGTGCCAGTAGTACCTACACTGAAGCTTTCTTT.

This clone came up once. The chain employs TRBV5-1 and TRBJ1-1; maybe TRBD1 (6 bases). V was clipped by 6 bases and J by 4 bases, with 16 bases between them. The V gene's germline CDR1 is SGHRS and CDR2 YFSETQ. The CDR3 covers 14 residues. The CDR3 is CASTPFGQITEAFF. DNA for the CDR3: TGCGCCAGCACCCCCTTCGGACAGATCACTGAAGCTTTCTTT. The variable domain in full, with the rest retrieved from reference TRBV5-1 and TRBJ1-1, is KAGVTQTPRYLIKTRGQQVTLSCSPISGHRSVSWYQQTPGQGLQFLFEYFSETQRNKGNFPGRFSGRQFSNSRSEMNVSTLELGDSALYLCASTPFGQITEAFFGQGTRLTVV.

The chain couples TRBV4-1 to TRBJ2-7; TRBD1 might be the D (6 bases). Germline assignment: CDR1 MGHRA and CDR2 YSYEKL. This CDR3 contains 15 residues. Trimming shortened V by 1 base and J by 3 bases, and 13 bases separated the two germline ends. The CDR3, as DNA: TGCGCCAGCAGCCAAGTCACAGGGCCCCTCTACGAGCAGTACTTC. Protein product: CASSQVTGPLYEQYF.

This rearrangement joins TRBV12-3 or TRBV12-4 to TRBJ2-7; D remains ambiguous. CDR3 size: 13 residues. V dropped 7 bases and J dropped 2 bases, with 12 bases sitting between them. The CDR3 nucleotides are TGTGCCAGCATGGCAGGTAAAACCTACGAGCAGTACTTC. This encodes CASMAGKTYEQYF.

J is TRBJ2-3 and V is TRBV5-4, with TRBD2 matching 12 bases. CDR3 length: 16 residues. The trim removed 2 bases at V and 6 bases at J, leaving 7 bases unmatched. In germline, CDR1 is SGHNT, CDR2 YYREEE (reference sequence). Written as DNA, the CDR3 is TGTGCCAGCAGCTTTCTTCTAGCGGGGGGGCCGGATACGCAGTATTTT. Protein product: CASSFLLAGGPDTQYF.

This rearrangement joins TRBV11-2 to TRBJ2-3, with D tentatively TRBD2 (6 bases). CDR1 is SGHAT, CDR2 FQNNGV, per germline. This CDR3 spans 15 amino acids. V was cut by 2 bases and J by 2 bases, with 11 bases left in between. The CDR3 DNA follows: TGTGCCAGCAGCTTATACTCTAGCGCCACAGATACGCAGTATTTT. This encodes CASSLYSSATDTQYF.

The chain is built from TRBV30 and TRBJ2-2; 10 bases align to TRBD2. With V trimmed by 4 bases and J by 1 base, 3 bases remained unmatched. The CDR3 sequence is 15 residues long. Germline loops: CDR1 GTSNPN, CDR2 SVGIG (reference sequence). CDR3 in amino acids: CAWKRTSGNTGELFF. The CDR3, as DNA: TGTGCCTGGAAACGGACTAGCGGGAACACCGGGGAGCTGTTTTTT.

In this sample, this clone turned up many times. The rearrangement links TRBV6-2 or TRBV6-3 to TRBJ2-5; no definite D call. This CDR3 region has 14 residues. Germline values: CDR1 MNHEY, CDR2 SVGEGT. V was cut by 5 bases and J by 1 base, with 11 bases left in between. The CDR3 sequence: CASSPKEPQETQYF. In nucleotides, the CDR3 is TGTGCCAGCAGTCCCAAGGAGCCCCAAGAGACCCAGTACTTC.

This chain connects TRBV3-1 (or the pseudogene TRBV3-2) to TRBJ2-1, with D perhaps TRBD2 (5 bases). The V end was cut by 4 bases, the J end by 0 bases, with 16 bases between. CDR3 length: 17 residues. The germline V gene has CDR1 LGHDT and CDR2 YNNKEL (reference sequence). CDR3 in amino acids: CASSPHHLAFSYNEQFF. The CDR3 DNA is TGTGCCAGCAGCCCTCACCACCTAGCATTCTCCTACAATGAGCAGTTCTTC.

The chain joins TRBV6-4 to TRBJ1-5; TRBD1 might be the D (5 bases). CDR1 MRHNA and CDR2 SNTAGT come from the germline V gene. V was cut by 1 base and J by 6 bases, with 13 bases left in between. The CDR3 is made up of 15 amino acids. The CDR3 protein is CASSDYRGRGQPQHF. Written as DNA, the CDR3 is TGTGCCAGCAGTGACTATCGAGGGAGGGGTCAGCCCCAGCATTTT.

V and J are TRBV7-9 and TRBJ1-2, with D possibly matching TRBD1 (5 bases). The CDR3 extends over 15 amino acids. In germline, CDR1 is SEHNR, CDR2 FQNEAQ (reference sequence). V lost 1 base to trimming and J lost 4 bases, with 13 bases between them. The CDR3 reads CASSLGQILLYGYTF. For the CDR3, the DNA is TGTGCCAGCAGCTTAGGACAGATACTCCTCTATGGCTACACCTTC.

This chain uses TRBV18 with TRBJ1-1, with 7 positions matching TRBD1. This CDR3 region has 16 residues. Per germline, CDR1 KGHSH and CDR2 LQKENI. V was clipped by 3 bases and J by 0 bases; unmatched bases: 7. In DNA, the CDR3 is TGTGCCAGCTCACCGAGCAGGGGGATCATGAACACTGAAGCTTTCTTT. Its translation: CASSPSRGIMNTEAFF.

This chain links TRBV27 with TRBJ1-3; no clear D. Trimming left V 3 bases short and J 0 bases short, with 9 bases between. Germline V lookup: CDR1 MNHEY, CDR2 SMNVEV (reference sequence). The CDR3 contains 15 residues. The CDR3 region is CASSLDGSSGNTIYF. CDR3 bases: TGTGCCAGCAGTTTGGACGGGAGCTCTGGAAACACCATATATTTT.

The V call is TRBV4-1, the J call TRBJ2-2, with D perhaps TRBD1 (7 bases). Looked up from germline, CDR1 is MGHRA and CDR2 is YSYEKL. V lost 0 bases, J lost 6 bases, and 11 bases lay in between. This CDR3 region has 15 residues. The CDR3 region has the DNA TGCGCCAGCAGCCAAGACCAGGGGGAGGCCGGGGAGCTGTTTTTT. Its protein product is CASSQDQGEAGELFF.

This sequence joins TRBV18 and TRBJ1-5; TRBD1 agrees at 10 bases. The CDR3 contains 15 residues. CDR1 is KGHSH, CDR2 LQKENI, per germline. V was clipped by 3 bases and J by 4 bases; unmatched bases: 3. The CDR3 here is CASSPDRGANQPQHF. CDR3 coding DNA: TGTGCCAGCTCACCGGACAGGGGGGCTAATCAGCCCCAGCATTTT.

The chain combines TRBV2 with TRBJ1-3; D ambiguous. There are 12 residues in the CDR3. The V end lost 7 bases, the J end lost 2 bases, and 6 bases lay between the germline ends. CDR1 SNHLY and CDR2 FYNNEI come from the germline V gene. CDR3 in amino acids: CASTGPGNTIYF. Written as DNA, the CDR3 is TGTGCCAGCACCGGTCCTGGAAACACCATATATTTT. The whole variable domain, filled in from reference TRBV2 and TRBJ1-3, reads EPEVTQTPSHQVTQMGQEVILRCVPISNHLYFYWYRQILGQKVEFLVSFYNNEISEKSEIFDDQFSVERPDGSNFTLKIRSTKLEDSAMYFCASTGPGNTIYFGEGSWLTVV.

The V gene is TRBV28, the J gene TRBJ1-2, with 7 bases that match TRBD1. This CDR3 spans 12 amino acids. Germline V gene lookup returns CDR1 MDHEN and CDR2 SYDVKM. V lost 5 bases and J lost 8; bases outside the gene matches: 5. CDR3: CASSDRASGYTF. CDR3 bases: TGTGCCAGCAGTGACAGGGCCTCCGGCTACACCTTC.

This sequence joins TRBV19 and TRBJ2-7; TRBD1 matches 10 bases. Germline CDR1 is LNHDA and CDR2 is SQIVND (reference sequence). V was pared by 5 bases and J by 5 bases, with 15 bases of the junction left unmatched. The CDR3 extends over 17 amino acids. CDR3 sequence: CASSPQGRQGARNEQYF. The CDR3 region has the DNA TGTGCCAGTAGTCCACAAGGGCGACAGGGGGCCAGGAACGAGCAGTACTTC.

This rearrangement joins TRBV5-4 to TRBJ1-4; 8 nucleotides agree with TRBD1. Germline V gene data show CDR1 as SGHNT and CDR2 as YYREEE (reference sequence). CDR3 size: 18 residues. The V gene end was trimmed by 2 bases and the J gene end by 0 bases; junction bases not matched to a gene: 9. Here the CDR3 DNA reads TGTGCCAGCAGCTTTTCTCGACAGGGGAGGCCAACTAATGAAAAACTGTTTTTT. This translates into CASSFSRQGRPTNEKLFF.

The chain carries TRBV5-6 and TRBJ1-1, with D possibly TRBD1 on 5 matching bases. The germline CDR1 and CDR2 sequences are SGHDT and YYEEEE. The CDR3 extends over 13 amino acids. Deletions cut 2 bases from V and 5 bases from J, with 10 bases between. CDR3 sequence (DNA): TGTGCCAGCAGCTTTGGCAGGGATACTGAAGCTTTCTTT. Its translation is CASSFGRDTEAFF.